This T cell receptor (beta chain) stems from a study of T cells after somatic rescue of genetic block (dated by TCRdb to about 2020). For the study in its entirety: The study assessed how robust, over the long term, a T-cell system was when the system had developed through somatic rescue of a genetic block in T-cell development.

Regarding this clone: Its antigen target is currently unknown. No much larger clone exists at a distance of one base, and base qualities are not known.

Libraries were constructed by the immunoSEQ multiplex PCR assay. TCRdb stores this immuneACCESS table with in-frame sequences only. Part of the clones is absent; in the studies checked, under half of the shortfall reflects unresolved V genes, and no reason is known for the rest. The sample records 55,000 to 75,000 clones, just under 95% of which are singletons. The ten largest clones capture 2.9% of the sample. CDR1 and CDR2, looked up from the germline V gene, are KGHSH and LQKENI. Counted from cysteine to phenylalanine, this CDR3 has 15 amino acids. Only the CDR3 DNA is retained, 45 bases long and in frame from the first base. Germline trimming: 3 bases from V, 3 bases from J; junction bases outside gene matches: 4.

The receptor comes from a man aged 40-50 years. Source material: peripheral blood mononuclear cells (PBMCs). The receptor chain draws on TRBV18 and TRBJ2-2; TRBD1 matches 7 bases in the middle. The CDR3 loop reads CASSPRDSYTGELFF. At the DNA level, the sequence is TGTGCCAGCTCACCTCGGGACAGCTACACCGGGGAGCTGTTTTTT.